This TCR beta chain was identified during a study of shared clonotypes between healthy human individuals. Study findings and constraints: Clonotypes that were shared across a handful of donors made up about 5.1% of naive CD4 clonotypes.

The authors split each subset's genomic DNA evenly across several immunoSEQ plates. Using immunoSEQ multiplex PCR, the repertoire was profiled, and TCRdb retains in-frame clones only, with some absent. The data show fewer than 400,000 clones, approximately 79% seen once. On this clone: No antigen is known for it.

CDR1 and CDR2 from the germline V gene are MNHNS and SASEGT. V was cut by 2 bases and J by 0 bases, with 12 bases left in between. This CDR3 region has 16 residues. The sequence was obtained from a man between 25 and 39 years old in good health. J is TRBJ2-3 and V is TRBV6-1, with D unresolved. The sequencing sample was made of memory CD4+ T cells sorted from blood. Specified subset: CD45RA-negative fraction. The CDR3 sequence: CASSERRTSSTDTQYF. Here the CDR3 DNA reads TGTGCCAGCAGTGAACGGCGCACCTCTAGCACAGATACGCAGTATTTT.